This T cell receptor (beta chain) was found in a study of OX40 agonist ivuxolimab in advanced cancers. The CDR3 is made up of 14 amino acids. V was pared by 2 bases and J by 5 bases, with 4 bases of the junction left unmatched. CDR1 is MDHEN, CDR2 SYDVKM, per germline. The method was immunoSEQ multiplex PCR; TCRdb's version includes in-frame clones alone and lacks a portion of them. There are 80,000 to 90,000 clones in the sample; around 80% occur only once, and about 1.7% lies in the top ten. V is TRBV28 and J is TRBJ1-2; TRBD1 agrees at 8 bases. Sequenced here: CD4+ or CD8+ T cells sorted from blood, sampled in a trial of the OX40 agonist ivuxolimab. This TCR derives from an adult with an advanced solid tumor such as melanoma, head and neck, liver or kidney cancer. The DNA for the CDR3 is TGTGCCAGCAGTTTAGGGACAGGTCTGTATGGCTACACCTTC. Translating gives CASSLGTGLYGYTF.